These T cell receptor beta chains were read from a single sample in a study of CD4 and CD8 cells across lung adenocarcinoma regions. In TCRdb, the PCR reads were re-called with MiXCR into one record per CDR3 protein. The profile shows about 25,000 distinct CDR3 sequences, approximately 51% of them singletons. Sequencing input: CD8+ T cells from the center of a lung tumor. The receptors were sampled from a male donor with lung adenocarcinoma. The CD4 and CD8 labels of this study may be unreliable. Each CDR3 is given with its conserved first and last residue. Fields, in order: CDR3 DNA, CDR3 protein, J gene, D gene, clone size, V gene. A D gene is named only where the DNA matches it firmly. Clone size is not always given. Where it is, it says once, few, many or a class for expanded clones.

DNA: TGTGCCAGCACGGGCAACAATACGCAGTTCTTT
CDR3: CASTGNNTQFF
J: TRBJ2-1
D: .
size: .
V: TRBV6-1

DNA: TGTGCCAGCAGACAGAACGGGGTGGGGACCAATGAGCAGTATTTT
CDR3: CASRQNGVGTNEQYF
J: TRBJ2-3
D: .
size: .
V: TRBV6-1

DNA: TGTGCCAGCAGCAAACCTGGGACGAGGGCGAGGGAGACCCAGTACTTC
CDR3: CASSKPGTRARETQYF
J: TRBJ2-5
D: .
size: few
V: TRBV7-2

DNA: TGTGCCAGCAGTTACTTCGGTACGCAGTATTTT
CDR3: CASSYFGTQYF
J: TRBJ2-3
D: .
size: .
V: TRBV6-5

DNA: TGTGCCAGCAACACCGGAGCAGGTGCGCTGTTTTTT
CDR3: CASNTGAGALFF
J: TRBJ2-2
D: .
size: .
V: TRBV6-1

DNA: TGTGCCAGCAGTCAAGACGGCGGCAACACTGAAGCTTTCTTT
CDR3: CASSQDGGNTEAFF
J: TRBJ1-1
D: .
size: few
V: TRBV7-2

DNA: TGTGCCAGCAGTTTACGCCAGGGGGCGGTTTCAAATGAGCAGTTCTTC
CDR3: CASSLRQGAVSNEQFF
J: TRBJ2-1
D: TRBD1
size: .
V: TRBV27

DNA: TGTGCCAGCCGGGAGGGCCGCACCGGGGAGCTGTTTTTT
CDR3: CASREGRTGELFF
J: TRBJ2-2
D: TRBD2
size: many
V: TRBV14

DNA: TGTGCCAGCAGTAACCAGGATCAAGAGACCCAGTACTTC
CDR3: CASSNQDQETQYF
J: TRBJ2-5
D: .
size: few
V: TRBV6-5

DNA: TGCGCCAGCAGCTTGTCCGGGACAGTTAGGCACGAGCAGTACTTC
CDR3: CASSLSGTVRHEQYF
J: TRBJ2-7
D: TRBD1
size: .
V: TRBV5-1

DNA: TGTGCCAGCAGTGCAGGGGCCCATCAGCCCCAGCATTTT
CDR3: CASSAGAHQPQHF
J: TRBJ1-5
D: .
size: .
V: TRBV6-1

DNA: TGTGCCAGCAGTTTGTTGAGGGGGTTCGAGCAGTTCTTC
CDR3: CASSLLRGFEQFF
J: TRBJ2-1
D: .
size: .
V: TRBV27

DNA: TGTGCCAGCAGTGAAACGGGGTGTGCGGACACCAGTGAGCTGTTTTTT
CDR3: CASSETGCADTSELFF
J: TRBJ2-2
D: .
size: .
V: TRBV6-1

DNA: TGCGCCAGCAGTGATCCAGGGGACACCGGTGAGCAGTATTTT
CDR3: CASSDPGDTGEQYF
J: TRBJ2-3
D: .
size: .
V: TRBV10-1

DNA: TGTGCCAGCAGTTACCGGCAGGGCGAGTACTATGGCTACACCTTC
CDR3: CASSYRQGEYYGYTF
J: TRBJ1-2
D: .
size: .
V: TRBV6-5

DNA: TGTGCCAGCAGCTCCCTACCAGGGGGGCAGTATTTT
CDR3: CASSSLPGGQYF
J: TRBJ2-3
D: TRBD1
size: few
V: TRBV11-2

DNA: TGTGCCAGCAGAGTAAACGGGGGACGAGCCGAAGATACGCAGTACTTC
CDR3: CASRVNGGRAEDTQYF
J: TRBJ2-7
D: .
size: .
V: TRBV27

DNA: TGTGCCAGCAGTCAGACTAGCGGGAGCGTAGATACGCAGTATTTT
CDR3: CASSQTSGSVDTQYF
J: TRBJ2-3
D: TRBD2
size: many
V: TRBV6-1

DNA: TGTGCCAGCTGCCGGGGTGGCAATCAGCCCCACCATTTT
CDR3: CASCRGGNQPHHF
J: TRBJ1-5
D: .
size: .
V: TRBV12-3/TRBV12-4

DNA: TGTGCCAGCAGTGAACGCCGGGGCTGTGACCAAGAGATCCAGTACTTC
CDR3: CASSERRGCDQEIQYF
J: TRBJ2-5
D: .
size: .
V: TRBV27

DNA: TGTGCCAGCAGCGATACAGGCCCGAACACCGGGGAGCTGTTTTTT
CDR3: CASSDTGPNTGELFF
J: TRBJ2-2
D: .
size: .
V: TRBV11-2

DNA: TGTGCCAGCAGCGTAGGGCCCAATGCGCAGTATTTC
CDR3: CASSVGPNAQYF
J: TRBJ2-3
D: .
size: .
V: TRBV7-2

DNA: TGCGCCAGCAGCCAAGCTCGACTAGGTCATCAAGAGACCCAGTACTTC
CDR3: CASSQARLGHQETQYF
J: TRBJ2-5
D: .
size: many
V: TRBV4-1

DNA: TGTGCCAGCAGTGAAGCGGGGACGTGGGCCAAGGATACGCAGTACTTC
CDR3: CASSEAGTWAKDTQYF
J: TRBJ2-4
D: .
size: few
V: TRBV6-1

DNA: TGCGCCAGCGTCTCGGGGGTGTCCGCCCCAGATACTCAGTACTTC
CDR3: CASVSGVSAPDTQYF
J: TRBJ2-4
D: .
size: .
V: TRBV4-1

DNA: TGTGCCAGGAGAGGGGCGGGTGGGCCAGAGACCCAGTACTTC
CDR3: CARRGAGGPETQYF
J: TRBJ2-5
D: .
size: once
V: TRBV6-1

DNA: TGTGCGGGCAGCGGGGGCCGTAACCAAGATACGCAGTACTTC
CDR3: CAGSGGRNQDTQYF
J: TRBJ2-5
D: TRBD2
size: .
V: TRBV6-1

DNA: TGTGCCAGCAGCGTGGCGGGGGGCTCAAATGAGCAGTACTTC
CDR3: CASSVAGGSNEQYF
J: TRBJ2-7
D: TRBD2
size: once
V: TRBV6-1

DNA: TGTGCCAGCCGCGGGAGGTTTAATGAGCAGTTCTTC
CDR3: CASRGRFNEQFF
J: TRBJ2-1
D: TRBD2
size: medium-sized
V: TRBV6-1

DNA: TGCGTCTCGGGGCTGTGTGCCAAAAACACTCAGTACTTC
CDR3: CVSGLCAKNTQYF
J: TRBJ2-5
D: .
size: .
V: TRBV10-2

DNA: TGTGCTAGCAGCCCCCTCGGGGCCTGGGGCACTGAAGCTTTCTTT
CDR3: CASSPLGAWGTEAFF
J: TRBJ1-1
D: .
size: .
V: TRBV7-7

DNA: TGTGCCAGCAGCATGACAGGCTCGTTCGGAGATACGCAGTATTTT
CDR3: CASSMTGSFGDTQYF
J: TRBJ2-3
D: .
size: .
V: TRBV7-9

DNA: TGTGCCAGCAGTGAGGGCGGGAACTCCTACGAGCAGTACTTC
CDR3: CASSEGGNSYEQYF
J: TRBJ2-7
D: .
size: .
V: TRBV6-1

DNA: TGTGCCAGCAGCCGGGACTGGACAACTAATGAAAAACTGTTTTTT
CDR3: CASSRDWTTNEKLFF
J: TRBJ1-4
D: .
size: many
V: TRBV6-1

DNA: TGTGCCAGCAGGGAAGCCGGGGCCGGGGTTCGGGAGACCCAGTACTTC
CDR3: CASREAGAGVRETQYF
J: TRBJ2-5
D: .
size: once
V: TRBV6-1

DNA: TGTGCCAGCAGTGAGACGACAGGGGATAATTCACCCCTCCACTTT
CDR3: CASSETTGDNSPLHF
J: TRBJ1-6
D: TRBD1
size: .
V: TRBV6-1

DNA: TGTGCCAGCAGTCCATGGCCCTCGCTCACAGATACGCAGTATTTT
CDR3: CASSPWPSLTDTQYF
J: TRBJ2-3
D: .
size: many
V: TRBV6-1

DNA: TGTGCCAGCAGTGAATCAGATACGCAGTATTTT
CDR3: CASSESDTQYF
J: TRBJ2-3
D: .
size: many
V: TRBV25-1

DNA: TGCAGTGCTAGGGACGTGAGGGGAAGGCAGCCCCAGCATTTT
CDR3: CSARDVRGRQPQHF
J: TRBJ1-5
D: .
size: .
V: TRBV20-1

DNA: TGTGCCAGCGGGGATTTCGGGGGCCGTGACCAAGATACCCAGTTCTTC
CDR3: CASGDFGGRDQDTQFF
J: TRBJ2-1
D: .
size: .
V: TRBV6-1

DNA: TGTGCCAGCAGCTGGCTGCGACTAGCGGGACTAGGCGAGCAGTACTTC
CDR3: CASSWLRLAGLGEQYF
J: TRBJ2-7
D: TRBD2
size: once
V: TRBV11-2

DNA: TGCGCCAGCAGCCAAGATCGGGCAGGCGGTGCTAGCACAGATACGCAGTATTTT
CDR3: CASSQDRAGGASTDTQYF
J: TRBJ2-3
D: .
size: many
V: TRBV4-1

DNA: TGTGCCAGCAGCCAAAGGCGGTCCGTAGGGACAGGGAACTACGAGCAGTACTTC
CDR3: CASSQRRSVGTGNYEQYF
J: TRBJ2-7
D: TRBD1
size: .
V: TRBV14

DNA: TGTGCCAGCAGTGAGGGTCGACTCGGGGGCTACACCTTC
CDR3: CASSEGRLGGYTF
J: TRBJ1-2
D: .
size: many
V: TRBV12-3/TRBV12-4

DNA: TGTGCCCGCAACGGTGTCAGCACCGATGCGCAGTTTTTT
CDR3: CARNGVSTDAQFF
J: TRBJ2-3
D: .
size: .
V: TRBV6-1

DNA: TGTGCCAGCAGCCAACTAGGTCGCAGGAGCGAGCAGTACTTC
CDR3: CASSQLGRRSEQYF
J: TRBJ2-7
D: .
size: once
V: TRBV14

DNA: TGCGCCAGCAGCCAAGATATCACGCCGAGGGCGCAGTACTTC
CDR3: CASSQDITPRAQYF
J: TRBJ2-7
D: .
size: .
V: TRBV4-1

DNA: TGTGCCAGCAGACCGGGACAATCCTACAATGAGCAGTTCTTC
CDR3: CASRPGQSYNEQFF
J: TRBJ2-1
D: .
size: .
V: TRBV6-1

DNA: TGTGCCAGCAGCTTCCAGGCGGGAGGGGGAGAGACCCAGTACTTC
CDR3: CASSFQAGGGETQYF
J: TRBJ2-5
D: TRBD2
size: .
V: TRBV7-2

DNA: TGTGCCGGGGGTTTCGTGGCGGGAGACACAGAGACGCAGTATTTT
CDR3: CAGGFVAGDTETQYF
J: TRBJ2-3
D: TRBD2
size: .
V: TRBV10-3

DNA: TGTGCCAGCAGTGCCGAAACAGGGAGGACCGGGGAGCTGTTTTTT
CDR3: CASSAETGRTGELFF
J: TRBJ2-2
D: .
size: many
V: TRBV6-4

DNA: TGTGCCAGCAGTGTCTCCGGGTCCAACACTGAAGCTTTCTTT
CDR3: CASSVSGSNTEAFF
J: TRBJ1-1
D: .
size: many
V: TRBV6-1